This TCR beta chain was captured in a study of blood T cell repertoires in COVID-19. Overall study context: Spain, Italy and the United States supplied samples that represented acute and convalescent COVID-19. From T cells, B-cell-depleted T cells, or PBMCs came the material, which was cDNA or gDNA.

CDR1 and CDR2 (germline): MNHEY, SMNVEV (reference sequence). The ends were cut back, 2 bases at V and 2 bases at J, with 10 bases in the middle. This CDR3 comprises 14 residues. The cohort comprised adults aged about 18 to 100 years residing in around 25 US areas. Cohort allocation depended upon clinical history that participants reported. The assay was immunoSEQ multiplex PCR, and TCRdb's table has in-frame clones only and misses some. The sample lists roughly 180,000 clones, 60% to 80% occurring once. The chain joins TRBV27 to TRBJ2-7; weak D call: TRBD1 (5 bases). This clonotype was sampled from a man aged 60 to 75 who had been exposed to COVID-19. Sequencing was done on a sample of PBMCs or T cells enriched from blood (not recorded which). The CDR3 is CASSLRRGPYEQYF. DNA of the CDR3: TGTGCCAGCAGTTTAAGAAGGGGCCCCTACGAGCAGTACTTC.